The clone carrying this T cell receptor (beta chain) was counted many times. What it binds is not known. The CDR3 is 15 residues long. Trimming removed 0 bases from V and 9 bases from J, with 17 bases in between. CDR1 is LGHNA and CDR2 is YSLEER in the germline V gene. The sample originates from a study of CD8 T cells in ankylosing spondylitis. General observations from the study: Apparently characteristic of ankylosing spondylitis blood was a TCR beta motif (about eight highly homologous variants). Matched ankylosing spondylitis synovial fluid reportedly showed significant enrichment of disease-linked clones.

Making use of molecular barcodes, quantitative 5'-RACE generated TCR beta libraries. One entry per CDR3 protein results from TCRdb running MiXCR on the 5' RACE reads. This table holds some 130,000 distinct CDR3 sequences, 7.3% found once. The sequence derives from a female donor with ankylosing spondylitis or in good health (not recorded which). The chain has TRBV4-3 and TRBJ2-5; D not certain. The source material was blood, either unsorted or a sorted T cell fraction (not recorded which). The chain's CDR3 is CASSQEKLPVAAQYF. DNA for the CDR3: TGCGCCAGCAGCCAAGAAAAACTACCCGTGGCAGCCCAGTACTTC.